The clone carrying this T cell receptor (beta chain) was counted at least ten times. Its antigen is undetermined. CDR3 length equals 16 residues. Trimming took 2 bases from V and 1 from J; bases not matched to a gene: 6. Germline CDR1 is LNHNV and CDR2 is YYDKDF (reference sequence). RNA transcripts gave rise to amplified TCR beta CDR3 regions. HTBI primers were employed in a first-round RT-PCR of the TCR CDR3. TCRdb reprocessed the multiplex PCR reads with MiXCR, giving one entry per CDR3 protein. This sample has fewer than 250,000 distinct CDR3 sequences; more than 20% occur once, and the top ten carry about 40%. The data were obtained in a study of T cells in Graves' hyperthyroidism and ophthalmopathy. General observations from the study: Among thyroid clonotypes expanded above 0.001, most also appeared in blood.

Reasons for excluding patients were uncontrolled infection, other autoimmune disease, pregnancy or lactation. Diagnoses were made from clinical symptoms, serum measures (thyroxine and TRAb), thyroid ultrasound and orbital computed tomography. Isolation of PBMCs was performed on roughly 9 ml fresh peripheral blood. The sequence was collected from a woman aged 40 to 50 with Graves' ophthalmopathy. The chain carries TRBV15 and TRBJ2-5; 8 bases are a match to TRBD2. Sequences were obtained from blood. The CDR3 region has the DNA TGTGCCACCAGCAGAAGAGGTAGCGGGGCCCAAGAGACCCAGTACTTC. It is translated as CATSRRGSGAQETQYF.